The rows below give T cell receptor beta chains drawn from one sample of a study of blood T cells in healthy people across ages. In TCRdb, the 5' RACE reads were re-called with MiXCR into one record per CDR3 protein. Of more than 500,000 distinct CDR3 sequences listed, roughly a quarter are singletons. The same sample was also studied in work on T cells of mothers and their children.

Material for sequencing was blood. The receptor source for this set is a boy aged 2 to 10 in good health. Each CDR3 is given with its conserved first and last residue. D genes are given only for firm matches. Clone size, where shown, is once, few, many, or a class for clones that have expanded.

len: 13; d_gene: -; abundance: -; j_gene: TRBJ1-1; v_gene: TRBV19; CDR3aa: CASNRQLYTEAFF; CDR3nt: TGTGCCAGTAACCGACAGTTATACACTGAAGCTTTCTTT
len: 14; d_gene: TRBD1; abundance: -; j_gene: TRBJ2-2; v_gene: TRBV7-2; CDR3aa: CASHQGENTGELFF; CDR3nt: TGTGCCAGCCACCAGGGGGAGAACACCGGGGAGCTGTTTTTT
len: 13; d_gene: -; abundance: -; j_gene: TRBJ2-7; v_gene: TRBV12-3/TRBV12-4; CDR3aa: CASSLGVAYEQYF; CDR3nt: TGTGCCAGCAGTTTAGGGGTCGCCTACGAGCAGTACTTC
len: 15; d_gene: -; abundance: -; j_gene: TRBJ2-7; v_gene: TRBV4-2; CDR3aa: CASSPTGVRTYEQYF; CDR3nt: TGTGCCAGCAGCCCTACGGGGGTTCGTACCTACGAGCAGTACTTC
len: 13; d_gene: -; abundance: -; j_gene: TRBJ1-4; v_gene: TRBV10-3; CDR3aa: CAIGQTVNEKLFF; CDR3nt: TGTGCCATCGGTCAGACAGTTAATGAAAAACTGTTTTTT
len: 16; d_gene: TRBD1; abundance: -; j_gene: TRBJ2-3; v_gene: TRBV9; CDR3aa: CASSVVGAGGADTQYF; CDR3nt: TGTGCCAGCAGCGTAGTTGGGGCAGGGGGCGCAGATACGCAGTATTTT
len: 16; d_gene: TRBD1; abundance: -; j_gene: TRBJ2-1; v_gene: TRBV2; CDR3aa: CASSSPGQGAGDEQFF; CDR3nt: TGTGCCAGCAGTTCCCCGGGACAGGGGGCAGGTGATGAGCAGTTCTTC
len: 12; d_gene: -; abundance: few; j_gene: TRBJ2-7; v_gene: TRBV10-3; CDR3aa: CAIRRLFDEQYF; CDR3nt: TGTGCCATCCGTCGCCTCTTCGACGAGCAGTACTTC
len: 13; d_gene: TRBD1; abundance: few; j_gene: TRBJ2-7; v_gene: TRBV6-2/TRBV6-3; CDR3aa: CASNRQGSYEQYF; CDR3nt: TGTGCCAGCAACCGACAGGGTTCCTACGAGCAGTACTTC
len: 13; d_gene: -; abundance: -; j_gene: TRBJ2-5; v_gene: TRBV15; CDR3aa: CATSIGPAETQYF; CDR3nt: TGTGCCACCAGCATAGGCCCGGCAGAGACCCAGTACTTC
len: 14; d_gene: -; abundance: -; j_gene: TRBJ2-7; v_gene: TRBV27; CDR3aa: CASSSGLKSYEQYF; CDR3nt: TGTGCCAGCAGCTCGGGTCTTAAATCCTACGAGCAGTACTTC
len: 16; d_gene: TRBD2; abundance: many; j_gene: TRBJ2-5; v_gene: TRBV30; CDR3aa: CAWSVDSGGARETQYF; CDR3nt: TGTGCCTGGAGTGTGGATAGCGGGGGGGCCCGGGAGACCCAGTACTTC
len: 13; d_gene: TRBD1; abundance: -; j_gene: TRBJ2-1; v_gene: TRBV3-1; CDR3aa: CASSHNRGLRQFF; CDR3nt: TGTGCCAGCAGCCACAACAGGGGGCTACGGCAGTTCTTC
len: 14; d_gene: -; abundance: -; j_gene: TRBJ2-7; v_gene: TRBV6-5; CDR3aa: CASSSSDRLYEQYF; CDR3nt: TGTGCCAGCAGTTCCAGCGACAGACTGTACGAGCAGTACTTC
len: 14; d_gene: TRBD1; abundance: few; j_gene: TRBJ2-2; v_gene: TRBV20-1; CDR3aa: CSATTGGGTGELFF; CDR3nt: TGCAGTGCAACTACAGGGGGTGGCACCGGGGAGCTGTTTTTT
len: 13; d_gene: -; abundance: -; j_gene: TRBJ2-5; v_gene: TRBV29-1; CDR3aa: CSVGAGSTQTQYF; CDR3nt: TGCAGCGTTGGGGCAGGGTCAACTCAGACCCAGTACTTC
len: 14; d_gene: -; abundance: -; j_gene: TRBJ2-7; v_gene: TRBV20-1; CDR3aa: CSAREVSASYEQYF; CDR3nt: TGCAGTGCTAGAGAGGTTTCAGCATCCTACGAGCAGTACTTC
len: 14; d_gene: TRBD1; abundance: few; j_gene: TRBJ1-2; v_gene: TRBV5-1; CDR3aa: CASSLDTGGDGYTF; CDR3nt: TGCGCCAGCAGCTTGGATACAGGGGGCGATGGCTACACCTTC
len: 14; d_gene: -; abundance: few; j_gene: TRBJ2-7; v_gene: TRBV7-8; CDR3aa: CASSLDRRRNEQYF; CDR3nt: TGTGCCAGCAGCTTAGACCGCAGAAGGAACGAGCAGTACTTC
len: 13; d_gene: TRBD2; abundance: -; j_gene: TRBJ2-1; v_gene: TRBV7-9; CDR3aa: CASGLAGGREQFF; CDR3nt: TGTGCCAGCGGACTAGCGGGAGGGCGCGAGCAGTTCTTC
len: 16; d_gene: -; abundance: -; j_gene: TRBJ2-7; v_gene: TRBV7-6; CDR3aa: CASSLDPDGSSYEQYF; CDR3nt: TGTGCCAGCAGCTTAGACCCGGACGGGAGCTCCTACGAGCAGTACTTC
len: 14; d_gene: -; abundance: -; j_gene: TRBJ2-7; v_gene: TRBV6-5; CDR3aa: CASSHARGAYEQYF; CDR3nt: TGTGCCAGCAGTCACGCCCGAGGGGCCTACGAGCAGTACTTC
len: 16; d_gene: -; abundance: -; j_gene: TRBJ2-7; v_gene: TRBV21-1; CDR3aa: CASSLGPRAVSYEQYF; CDR3nt: TGTGCCAGCAGCTTGGGGCCTCGAGCGGTCTCCTACGAGCAGTACTTC
len: 16; d_gene: TRBD2; abundance: -; j_gene: TRBJ2-1; v_gene: TRBV11-2; CDR3aa: CASSPYLAGAYNEQFF; CDR3nt: TGTGCCAGCAGCCCCTACCTAGCGGGAGCCTACAATGAGCAGTTCTTC
len: 14; d_gene: TRBD1; abundance: -; j_gene: TRBJ2-1; v_gene: TRBV12-3/TRBV12-4; CDR3aa: CASRRGQGRNEQFF; CDR3nt: TGTGCCAGCAGGAGGGGACAGGGACGTAATGAGCAGTTCTTC
len: 14; d_gene: -; abundance: -; j_gene: TRBJ1-2; v_gene: TRBV12-3/TRBV12-4; CDR3aa: CASSSGLSSYGYTF; CDR3nt: TGTGCCAGCAGTTCGGGACTCTCCAGCTATGGCTACACCTTC
len: 15; d_gene: -; abundance: -; j_gene: TRBJ2-5; v_gene: TRBV5-1; CDR3aa: CASSFQGTTQETQYF; CDR3nt: TGCGCCAGCAGCTTCCAGGGAACTACCCAAGAGACCCAGTACTTC
len: 14; d_gene: TRBD1; abundance: -; j_gene: TRBJ2-5; v_gene: TRBV11-2; CDR3aa: CASSPTGFGETQYF; CDR3nt: TGTGCCAGCAGCCCGACAGGGTTCGGGGAGACCCAGTACTTC
len: 13; d_gene: -; abundance: -; j_gene: TRBJ2-4; v_gene: TRBV19; CDR3aa: CASSMFRGDIQYF; CDR3nt: TGTGCCAGTAGTATGTTCAGGGGTGACATTCAGTACTTC
len: 16; d_gene: TRBD1; abundance: -; j_gene: TRBJ1-2; v_gene: TRBV20-1; CDR3aa: CSAPVGRQGHNYGYTF; CDR3nt: TGCAGTGCGCCCGTGGGGCGACAGGGCCACAACTATGGCTACACCTTC
len: 15; d_gene: -; abundance: -; j_gene: TRBJ1-2; v_gene: TRBV4-2; CDR3aa: CASSQDPRPNYGYTF; CDR3nt: TGTGCCAGCAGCCAAGACCCCAGACCTAACTATGGCTACACCTTC
len: 16; d_gene: -; abundance: -; j_gene: TRBJ1-4; v_gene: TRBV20-1; CDR3aa: CSARRRETATNEELFF; CDR3nt: TGCAGTGCTAGAAGACGGGAAACTGCAACTAATGAAGAACTGTTTTTT
len: 13; d_gene: -; abundance: -; j_gene: TRBJ2-7; v_gene: TRBV29-1; CDR3aa: CSVEDGQSAEQYF; CDR3nt: TGCAGCGTTGAAGATGGACAAAGCGCCGAGCAGTACTTC
len: 13; d_gene: -; abundance: -; j_gene: TRBJ1-1; v_gene: TRBV15; CDR3aa: CATSRDRRYEAFF; CDR3nt: TGTGCCACCAGCAGAGATCGCCGTTACGAAGCTTTCTTT
len: 13; d_gene: -; abundance: few; j_gene: TRBJ2-2; v_gene: TRBV7-3; CDR3aa: CASSLDGAGELFF; CDR3nt: TGTGCCAGCAGCCTTGATGGCGCCGGGGAGCTGTTTTTT
len: 15; d_gene: TRBD1; abundance: -; j_gene: TRBJ2-5; v_gene: TRBV12-5; CDR3aa: CASGFRDRGSETQYF; CDR3nt: TGTGCTAGTGGTTTCCGGGACAGGGGATCGGAGACCCAGTACTTC
len: 15; d_gene: TRBD2; abundance: -; j_gene: TRBJ2-3; v_gene: TRBV6-6; CDR3aa: CASSSLAGEGDTQYF; CDR3nt: TGTGCCAGCTCTTCACTAGCGGGAGAAGGAGATACGCAGTATTTT
len: 15; d_gene: -; abundance: -; j_gene: TRBJ1-3; v_gene: TRBV5-1; CDR3aa: CASSTHPGSGNTIYF; CDR3nt: TGCGCCAGCAGCACACACCCGGGTTCTGGAAACACCATATATTTT
len: 14; d_gene: TRBD1; abundance: -; j_gene: TRBJ1-1; v_gene: TRBV20-1; CDR3aa: CSAHSTGRNTEAFF; CDR3nt: TGCAGTGCTCACTCGACAGGGAGGAACACTGAAGCTTTCTTT
len: 13; d_gene: -; abundance: -; j_gene: TRBJ2-7; v_gene: TRBV9; CDR3aa: CASSVGRGGEQYF; CDR3nt: TGTGCCAGCAGCGTAGGGAGGGGAGGCGAGCAGTACTTC
len: 17; d_gene: TRBD1; abundance: -; j_gene: TRBJ2-1; v_gene: TRBV12-3/TRBV12-4; CDR3aa: CASSPLAGQGLLGEQFF; CDR3nt: TGTGCCAGCAGTCCCCTCGCCGGACAGGGGCTATTAGGTGAGCAGTTCTTC
len: 16; d_gene: TRBD2; abundance: few; j_gene: TRBJ2-7; v_gene: TRBV3-1; CDR3aa: CASSQRGTSGSAGQYF; CDR3nt: TGTGCCAGCAGCCAACGCGGGACTAGCGGGAGCGCGGGGCAGTACTTC
len: 18; d_gene: TRBD2; abundance: -; j_gene: TRBJ2-1; v_gene: TRBV7-6; CDR3aa: CASSLAAAGASSYNEQFF; CDR3nt: TGTGCCAGCAGCTTAGCGGCAGCGGGGGCTAGCTCCTACAATGAGCAGTTCTTC
len: 15; d_gene: -; abundance: many; j_gene: TRBJ1-4; v_gene: TRBV13; CDR3aa: CASSPPGGEREKLFF; CDR3nt: TGTGCCAGCAGCCCTCCCGGGGGCGAGAGGGAAAAACTGTTTTTT
len: 14; d_gene: -; abundance: -; j_gene: TRBJ2-1; v_gene: TRBV20-1; CDR3aa: CSGRRGGSGNEQFF; CDR3nt: TGCAGTGGAAGGAGGGGGGGCTCGGGAAATGAGCAGTTCTTC
len: 13; d_gene: -; abundance: -; j_gene: TRBJ2-5; v_gene: TRBV9; CDR3aa: CASSPGDWKTQYF; CDR3nt: TGTGCCAGCAGCCCCGGGGACTGGAAGACCCAGTACTTC
len: 13; d_gene: -; abundance: few; j_gene: TRBJ1-2; v_gene: TRBV27; CDR3aa: CASSLNPDYGYTF; CDR3nt: TGTGCCAGCAGTTTAAATCCAGACTATGGCTACACCTTC
len: 13; d_gene: -; abundance: once; j_gene: TRBJ2-1; v_gene: TRBV20-1; CDR3aa: CSATSGFNNEQFF; CDR3nt: TGCAGTGCCACGAGCGGGTTTAACAATGAGCAGTTCTTC
len: 16; d_gene: -; abundance: few; j_gene: TRBJ2-5; v_gene: TRBV27; CDR3aa: CASSLRLGRGQETQYF; CDR3nt: TGTGCCAGCAGTTTACGTCTCGGGCGGGGTCAAGAGACCCAGTACTTC